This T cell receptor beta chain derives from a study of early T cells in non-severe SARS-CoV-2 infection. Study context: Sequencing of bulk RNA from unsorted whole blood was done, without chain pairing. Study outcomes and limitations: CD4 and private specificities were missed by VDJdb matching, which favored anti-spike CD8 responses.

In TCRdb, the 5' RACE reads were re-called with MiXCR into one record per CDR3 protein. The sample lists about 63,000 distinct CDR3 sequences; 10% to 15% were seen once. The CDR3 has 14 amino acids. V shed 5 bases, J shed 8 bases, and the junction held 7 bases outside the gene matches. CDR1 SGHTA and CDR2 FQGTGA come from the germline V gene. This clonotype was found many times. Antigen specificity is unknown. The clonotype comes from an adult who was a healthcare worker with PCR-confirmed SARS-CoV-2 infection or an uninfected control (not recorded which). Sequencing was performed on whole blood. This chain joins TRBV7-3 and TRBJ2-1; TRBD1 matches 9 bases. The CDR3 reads CASSVQGAFDEQFF. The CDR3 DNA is TGTGCCAGCAGCGTACAGGGGGCGTTCGATGAGCAGTTCTTC.